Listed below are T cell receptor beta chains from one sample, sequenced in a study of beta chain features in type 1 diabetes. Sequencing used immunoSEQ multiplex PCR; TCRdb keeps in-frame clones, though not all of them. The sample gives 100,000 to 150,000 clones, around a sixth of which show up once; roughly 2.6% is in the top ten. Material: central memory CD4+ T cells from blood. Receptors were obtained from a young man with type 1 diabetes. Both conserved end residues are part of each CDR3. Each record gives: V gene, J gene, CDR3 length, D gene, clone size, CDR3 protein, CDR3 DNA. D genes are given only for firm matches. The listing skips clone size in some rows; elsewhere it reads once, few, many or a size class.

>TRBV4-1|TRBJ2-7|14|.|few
CASSQVTSSYEQYF
TGCGCCAGCAGCCAGGTCACCAGCTCCTACGAGCAGTACTTC
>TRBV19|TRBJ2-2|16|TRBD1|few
CASTRGQGTNTGELFF
TGTGCCAGTACCCGGGGACAGGGGACGAACACCGGGGAGCTGTTTTTT
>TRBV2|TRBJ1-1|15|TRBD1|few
CASTITGGANTEAFF
TGTGCCAGCACTATAACAGGGGGGGCGAACACTGAAGCTTTCTTT
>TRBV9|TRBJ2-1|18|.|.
CASSPRPQGFPSYNEQFF
TGTGCCAGCAGCCCTAGACCACAGGGTTTCCCTTCCTACAATGAGCAGTTCTTC
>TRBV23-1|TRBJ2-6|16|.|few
CASKPAEGSGANVLTF
TGCGCCAGCAAGCCAGCGGAGGGCTCTGGGGCCAACGTCCTGACTTTC
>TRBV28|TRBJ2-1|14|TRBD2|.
CASSETSGRAEQFF
TGTGCCAGCAGTGAGACTAGCGGGAGGGCCGAGCAGTTCTTC
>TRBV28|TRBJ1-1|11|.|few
CASSLATEAFF
TGTGCCAGCAGTTTGGCCACTGAAGCTTTCTTT
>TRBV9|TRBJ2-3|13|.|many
CASSVVLTDTQYF
TGTGCCAGCAGCGTAGTGTTAACAGATACGCAGTATTTT
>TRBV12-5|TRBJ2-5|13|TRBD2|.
CASGLAGGETQYF
TGTGCTAGTGGTTTAGCGGGGGGAGAGACCCAGTACTTC
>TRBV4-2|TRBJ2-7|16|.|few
CASSQDPDAYSYEQYF
TGTGCCAGCAGCCAAGATCCGGACGCCTACTCCTACGAGCAGTACTTC
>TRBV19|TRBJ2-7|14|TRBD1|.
CASSPRTGTYEQYF
TGTGCCAGTAGTCCCCGGACAGGGACCTACGAGCAGTACTTC
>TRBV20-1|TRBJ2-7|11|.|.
CSARDNYEQYF
TGCAGTGCTAGGGACAACTACGAGCAGTACTTC
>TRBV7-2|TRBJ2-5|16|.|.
CASSFSVSQDPGTQYF
TGTGCCAGCAGCTTTTCGGTCTCGCAGGACCCAGGGACCCAGTACTTC
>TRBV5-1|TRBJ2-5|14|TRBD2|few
CASSSGLATETQYF
TGCGCCAGCAGCTCGGGACTAGCGACAGAGACCCAGTACTTC
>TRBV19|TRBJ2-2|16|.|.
CASSFTPQGSTGELFF
TGTGCCAGTAGTTTCACCCCTCAGGGGTCAACCGGGGAGCTGTTTTTT
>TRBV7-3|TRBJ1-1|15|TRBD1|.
CASSEPDRVVTEAFF
TGTGCCAGCAGCGAGCCAGACAGGGTTGTCACTGAAGCTTTCTTT
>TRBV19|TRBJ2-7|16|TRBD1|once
CASSISGGFTPYEQYF
TGTGCCAGTAGTATTTCAGGGGGCTTCACTCCCTACGAGCAGTACTTC
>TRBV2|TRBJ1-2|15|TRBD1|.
CASSPLPGQGNGYTF
TGTGCCAGCAGTCCTTTACCGGGACAGGGGAATGGCTACACCTTC
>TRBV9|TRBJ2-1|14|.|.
CASSVDSSYNEQFF
TGTGCCAGCAGCGTAGATTCATCCTACAATGAGCAGTTCTTC
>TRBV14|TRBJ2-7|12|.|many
CASSPPVGEQYF
TGTGCCAGCAGCCCCCCTGTGGGAGAGCAGTACTTC
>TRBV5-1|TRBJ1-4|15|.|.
CASSLEGSQLEKLFF
TGCGCCAGCAGCTTGGAGGGGAGTCAGTTGGAAAAACTGTTTTTT
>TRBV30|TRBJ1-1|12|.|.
CAWRLGGTEAFF
TGTGCCTGGAGACTGGGAGGGACTGAAGCTTTCTTT
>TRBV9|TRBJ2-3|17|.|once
CASSLEGGRYGTDTQYF
TGTGCCAGCAGCCTTGAGGGGGGGCGGTATGGCACAGATACGCAGTATTTT
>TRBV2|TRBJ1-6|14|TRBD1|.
CASKGQGRNSPLHF
TGTGCCAGCAAGGGACAGGGGCGTAATTCACCCCTCCACTTT
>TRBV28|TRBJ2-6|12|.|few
CASKGGANVLTF
TGTGCCAGCAAGGGAGGGGCCAACGTCCTGACTTTC
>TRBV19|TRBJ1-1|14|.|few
CASSTPIGNTEAFF
TGTGCCAGTAGTACCCCTATAGGGAACACTGAAGCTTTCTTT
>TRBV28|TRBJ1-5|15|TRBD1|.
CASSFLDRDGQPQHF
TGTGCCAGCAGTTTCCTCGACAGGGACGGTCAGCCCCAGCATTTT